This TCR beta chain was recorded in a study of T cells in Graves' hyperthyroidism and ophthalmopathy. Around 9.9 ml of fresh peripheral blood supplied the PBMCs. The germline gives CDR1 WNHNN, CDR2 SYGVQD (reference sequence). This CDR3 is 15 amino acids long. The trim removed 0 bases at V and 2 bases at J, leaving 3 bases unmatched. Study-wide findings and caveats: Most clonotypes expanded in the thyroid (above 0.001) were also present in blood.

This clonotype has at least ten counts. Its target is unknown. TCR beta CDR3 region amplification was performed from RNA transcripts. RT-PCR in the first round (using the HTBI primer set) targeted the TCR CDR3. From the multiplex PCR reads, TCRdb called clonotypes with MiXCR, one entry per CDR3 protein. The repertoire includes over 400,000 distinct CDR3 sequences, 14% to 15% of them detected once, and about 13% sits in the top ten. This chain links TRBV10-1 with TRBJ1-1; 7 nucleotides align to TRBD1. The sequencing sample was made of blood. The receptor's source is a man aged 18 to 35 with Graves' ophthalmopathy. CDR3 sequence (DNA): TGCGCCAGCAGTGAGTCGGGACAGCCAAACACTGAAGCTTTCTTT. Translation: CASSESGQPNTEAFF.